This T cell receptor beta chain derives from a study of T-cell memory formation after mild COVID-19. About the study: The two donors had largely donor-specific TCR clusters.

In TCRdb, the 5' RACE reads were re-called with MiXCR into one record per CDR3 protein. The profile covers about 260,000 distinct CDR3 sequences, with 16% appearing a single time and 22% taken by the ten largest. General observations from the study: The authors did not confirm SARS-CoV-2 specificity of second-wave clones peaking day 37. Contracting clones from day 15 to 85 showed balanced CD4/CD8; later expanders favored CD4+.

For this clonotype: The antigen is not known.

The CDR3 has 15 amino acids. Trimming removed 6 bases from V and 0 bases from J, with 12 bases in between. The germline V gene encodes CDR1 MNHEY and CDR2 SVGAGI. This clonotype originated in a man between 18 and 35 years old who had mild COVID-19 (a few samples of this study predate the infection). Cell type and time point are not known. V usage is TRBV6-5 and J usage is TRBJ1-3; a possible D gene is TRBD1 (6 bases). Sample: PBMCs or a T cell subset sorted from them (not recorded which). The CDR3 sequence: CASSHDRSSGNTIYF. The CDR3 nucleotides are TGTGCCAGCAGCCACGACAGGAGCTCTGGAAACACCATATATTTT.